One sample yielded the 24 T cell receptor beta chains listed below, sequenced in a study of breast tumors, draining lymph nodes, adjacent tissues. From the multiplex PCR reads, TCRdb called clonotypes with MiXCR, one entry per CDR3 protein. The sample lists roughly 23,000 distinct CDR3 sequences, approximately 61% seen once, with roughly a fifth in the top ten. What was sequenced was tumor-adjacent breast tissue. The receptors shown here come from a female donor with breast cancer. Some clones in this sample may be carry-over from other donors' samples.

The V and J genes are TRBV2 and TRBJ2-1, with D unresolved. Trimming stripped 5 bases from V and 8 bases from J, with 10 bases between. CDR3 length equals 12 residues. CDR1 is SNHLY, CDR2 FYNNEI, per germline. CDR3 nucleotide sequence: TGTGCCAGCAGTCTTACTGCACATGAGCAGTTCTTC. It specifies CASSLTAHEQFF. The full variable domain, in which reference TRBV2 and TRBJ2-1 provide the parts outside the CDR3, is EPEVTQTPSHQVTQMGQEVILRCVPISNHLYFYWYRQILGQKVEFLVSFYNNEISEKSEIFDDQFSVERPDGSNFTLKIRSTKLEDSAMYFCASSLTAHEQFFGPGTRLTVL.

This clonotype was counted once. The rearrangement uses TRBV20-1 and TRBJ2-7; 7 nucleotides agree with TRBD1. The CDR3 loop spans 12 amino acids. The V gene end was trimmed by 6 bases and the J gene end by 1 base; junction bases not matched to a gene: 3. In germline, CDR1 is DFQATT, CDR2 SNEGSKA (reference sequence). This CDR3 is CSAGGASYEQYF. For the CDR3, the DNA is TGCAGTGCAGGGGGCGCGTCCTACGAGCAGTACTTC.

This clonotype is labeled medium-sized. CDR3 DNA: TGCGCCAGCAGCCAAGACCGGAGGACTAGTCTGGATCAGCCCCAGCATTTT. Encoded protein: CASSQDRRTSLDQPQHF. This chain joins TRBV4-3 and TRBJ1-5; D call uncertain. In germline, CDR1 is LGHNA, CDR2 YSLEER. The CDR3 consists of 17 residues. V lost 0 bases and J 5 bases, leaving 17 bases between the germline ends.

This clonotype came up once. V gene TRBV11-2 combines with J gene TRBJ2-3; D possibly corresponds to TRBD1 (5 bases). V was cut by 2 bases and J by 4 bases, with 10 bases left in between. The CDR3 contains 14 residues. CDR1 SGHAT and CDR2 FQNNGV come from the germline V gene. The chain's CDR3 is CASSLMAGPDTQYF. As DNA, the CDR3 is TGTGCCAGCAGCTTAATGGCAGGGCCAGATACGCAGTATTTT.

The rearrangement links TRBV24-1 to TRBJ2-2; a weak D match, TRBD1 (5 bases). The ends were cut back, 6 bases at V and 1 base at J, with 8 bases in the middle. Per germline, CDR1 KGHDR and CDR2 SFDVKD. The CDR3 length is 14 residues. The CDR3 protein is CATSPDRNTGELFF. In DNA, the CDR3 is TGTGCCACCAGTCCCGACAGGAACACCGGGGAGCTGTTTTTT.

This rearrangement joins TRBV20-1 to TRBJ1-2, with 8 positions matching TRBD1. V shed 3 bases and J 5 bases; nucleotides not matched to a gene: 5. CDR1 and CDR2 from the germline V gene are DFQATT and SNEGSKA (reference sequence). CDR3 size: 13 residues. In DNA, the CDR3 is TGCAGTGCTAGGGGAGGACAGGGTTATGGCTACACCTTC. Its translation is CSARGGQGYGYTF.

Sample share makes this clonotype medium-sized. The gene calls are TRBV7-2 and TRBJ2-7; D might be TRBD1 (5 bases). The CDR3 is 13 residues long. Trimming cost V 1 base and J 6 bases, with 10 bases left between them. Germline V gene lookup returns CDR1 SGHTA and CDR2 FQGNSA. CDR3 region: CASSLERGSEQYF. In DNA, the CDR3 is TGTGCCAGCAGCTTAGAAAGGGGTTCCGAGCAGTACTTC.

Comments on this clonotype: One junction end disagrees with the germline gene, perhaps due to a read error. The chain carries TRBV6-5 and TRBJ2-2; D might be TRBD1 or TRBD2, each matching 5 bases. Germline loops: CDR1 MNHEY, CDR2 SVGAGI. This CDR3 region has 19 residues. The CDR3 sequence: CASSNSALGARGNTGELVF. The CDR3, as DNA: TGTGCCAGCAGTAACTCGGCCCTAGGGGCCCGTGGGAACACCGGGGAGCTGGTTTTT.

There are many counts of this clonotype. The chain is built from TRBV30 and TRBJ1-1; D may be TRBD1 (6 bases). Germline V gives CDR1 GTSNPN, CDR2 SVGIG (reference sequence). This CDR3 is built from 12 residues. With 6 bases removed from V and 2 bases from J, the gap between germline ends came to 10 bases. The CDR3: CACDRPNTEAFF. In DNA form, the CDR3 reads TGTGCCTGCGACAGGCCAAACACTGAAGCTTTCTTT.

This clonotype was picked up one time. CDR3 region: CATSDIGDTQYF. The CDR3 bases are TGTGCCACCAGTGATATTGGAGATACGCAGTATTTT. The rearrangement uses TRBV24-1 and TRBJ2-3; no clear D. The germline V gene encodes CDR1 KGHDR and CDR2 SFDVKD. Trimming cost V 3 bases and J 5 bases, with 5 bases left between them. The CDR3 is made up of 12 amino acids.

This clonotype was seen a handful of times. The chain couples TRBV15 to TRBJ1-3; D gene uncertain. The V end lost 0 bases, the J end lost 4 bases, and 7 bases lay between the germline ends. The CDR3 is 14 residues long. The germline V gene has CDR1 LNHNV and CDR2 YYDKDF (reference sequence). CDR3 nucleotides: TGTGCCACCAGCAGAGATCGAAGAGGAAACACCATATATTTT. Amino acids: CATSRDRRGNTIYF.

The J gene is TRBJ2-7, the V gene TRBV7-9; a possible D gene is TRBD1 (6 bases). V was cut by 5 bases and J by 6 bases, with 11 bases left in between. The germline gives CDR1 SEHNR, CDR2 FQNEAQ (reference sequence). The CDR3 has 12 residues. The CDR3 loop reads CASSPTGAEQYF. In nucleotides, the CDR3 is TGTGCCAGCAGCCCGACAGGCGCCGAGCAGTACTTC.

With respect to this clonotype: This may be a read error, as it is one base from a much larger clone. This chain joins TRBV11-2 and TRBJ1-1; TRBD1 matches 8 bases. In germline, CDR1 is SGHAT, CDR2 FQNNGV. This CDR3 has 15 amino acids. Trimming cost V 8 bases and J 2 bases; bases outside gene matches: 10. The CDR3: CASGHNRGINTEAFF. Here the CDR3 DNA reads TGTGCCAGCGGCCACAACAGGGGGATAAACACTGAAGCTTTCTTT.

This clonotype was counted a single time. The chain employs TRBV6-5 and TRBJ2-2; possible D gene TRBD2, 6 bases. Looked up from germline, CDR1 is MNHEY and CDR2 is SVGAGI. The CDR3 covers 15 residues. V lost 2 bases and J lost 3, with 10 bases in between. CDR3 coding DNA: TGTGCCAGCAGTTACGGGACTTCTTACACCGGGGAGCTGTTTTTT. Translation: CASSYGTSYTGELFF.

This chain uses TRBV12-3 or TRBV12-4 with TRBJ2-7; unclear D gene. Trimming stripped 1 base from V and 8 bases from J, with 12 bases between. This CDR3 spans 13 amino acids. Written as DNA, the CDR3 is TGTGCCAGCAGTTTAGGGCAGGCTATGAAGCAGTACTTC. This translates into CASSLGQAMKQYF.

A note on this clonotype: Because the CDR3 is missing its conserved closing phenylalanine or tryptophan, this is likely a read error. The DNA is left out, because the CDR3 cannot be placed on it with certainty; the CDR3 is given as TCRdb lists it. The V and J genes are TRBV19 and TRBJ1-5. Ends included, the CDR3 has 17 residues. Germline V lookup: CDR1 LNHDA, CDR2 SQIVND (reference sequence). This CDR3 reads CASSISYGPESHQPQPL.

Concerning this clonotype itself: One end of the junction fails to match germline, which may point to a read error. The chain joins TRBV14 to TRBJ2-2; D may correspond to TRBD1 or TRBD2 (5 bases each). This CDR3 is built from 15 residues. The germline V gene encodes CDR1 SGHDN and CDR2 FVKESK. For the CDR3, the DNA is TGTGCCAGCAGCGAAGATGGGGGTTCGGCCACGGAACTGTTTTTT. It is translated as CASSEDGGSATELFF.

The chain uses TRBV5-4 and TRBJ2-3; perhaps D is TRBD1 or TRBD2 (5 bases each). The germline V and J ends were trimmed by 1 base and 5 bases, with 14 bases remaining between them. CDR3 length: 15 amino acids. CDR1 and CDR2 (germline): SGHNT, YYREEE (reference sequence). Here the CDR3 reads CASSLLGPSVDTQYF. In nucleotides, the CDR3 is TGTGCCAGCAGCTTGTTGGGACCTAGTGTAGATACGCAGTATTTT.

This clonotype was detected many times. A read error may explain this, as a much larger clone is one base away. The V call is TRBV12-3 or TRBV12-4, the J call TRBJ1-6; 8 nucleotides agree with TRBD1. The trim removed 3 bases at V and 7 bases at J, leaving 8 bases unmatched. The CDR3 has 16 amino acids. The CDR3 region has the DNA TGTGCCAGCAGTTTCTGGGGGGCAGGGGGCAATTCACCCCTCCACTTT. This codes for CASSFWGAGGNSPLHF.

This chain links TRBV29-1 with TRBJ2-7; 12 bases are shared with TRBD1. CDR3 length: 14 residues. Germline trimming cut 5 bases from V and 4 bases from J; bases unmatched to any gene: 6. In germline, CDR1 is SQVTM, CDR2 ANQGSEA. The CDR3 DNA is TGCAGCGTTTCCGGGACAGGGGGCGCTTACGAGCAGTACTTC. Its translation is CSVSGTGGAYEQYF.

V usage is TRBV12-3 or TRBV12-4 and J usage is TRBJ1-6; TRBD1 is a possible D gene (6 bases). The V gene lost 3 bases and the J gene lost 7 bases, with 19 bases spanning the gap. The CDR3 totals 17 residues. The CDR3 is CASSLGPPTGPNSPLHF. The CDR3 coding sequence is TGTGCCAGCAGTTTGGGCCCCCCGACAGGCCCAAATTCACCCCTCCACTTT.

The chain uses TRBV20-1 and TRBJ1-5; D remains unclear. CDR1 and CDR2 from the germline V gene are DFQATT and SNEGSKA (reference sequence). The CDR3 is made up of 12 amino acids. V was clipped by 5 bases and J by 7 bases, with 12 bases between them. CDR3 DNA: TGCAGTGCTTGCCGATCTCAACAGCCCCAGCATTTT. It is translated as CSACRSQQPQHF.

This clonotype was counted a single time. V and J are TRBV25-1 and TRBJ2-1; 7 bases map to TRBD2. V trimming: 6 bases; J trimming: 5 bases; junction bases outside the gene matches: 7. From germline, CDR1 is MGHDK and CDR2 SYGVNS. The CDR3 loop spans 14 amino acids. The CDR3 loop reads CASSAFRGDNEQFF. The CDR3, as DNA: TGTGCCAGCAGCGCCTTCCGGGGGGACAATGAGCAGTTCTTC.

This sequence joins TRBV5-1 and TRBJ2-7; no definite D call. The V gene lost 3 bases and the J gene lost 2 bases, with 3 bases spanning the gap. The CDR3 contains 11 residues. In germline, CDR1 is SGHRS, CDR2 YFSETQ. The DNA of the CDR3 is TGCGCCAGCAGCTCGACCTACGAGCAGTACTTC. Translated: CASSSTYEQYF.